One T cell receptor (beta chain) is described in this entry. Using immunoSEQ multiplex PCR, the repertoire was profiled, and TCRdb retains in-frame clones only, with some absent. Here the sample spans 39,000 or so clones, more than 85% being singletons. This record belongs to a study of blood T cell repertoires in COVID-19. Study summary: The origin of the acute and convalescent COVID-19 samples was the United States, Italy and Spain.

In germline, CDR1 is PRHDT, CDR2 FYEKMQ (reference sequence). With 1 base clipped from V and 3 bases from J, the junction kept 2 bases outside the gene matches. This CDR3 spans 15 amino acids. This receptor was taken from a man in his fifties or sixties with active COVID-19. Sample: peripheral blood. The gene calls are TRBV13 and TRBJ2-7, with 11 bases that match TRBD1. DNA for the CDR3: TGTGCCAGCAGCTTAGAGGGACAGGGGGTCTACGAGCAGTACTTC. Encoded protein: CASSLEGQGVYEQYF.